Each of the 6 T cell receptor beta chains below was sequenced from the same sample in a study of cytomegalovirus exposure and HLA in healthy donors. This table comes from immunoSEQ multiplex PCR, and its TCRdb copy is limited to in-frame clones, with some not included. The sample holds more than 110,000 clones, around four fifths seen once. Sequencing used PBMCs. These receptor sequences come from a woman aged 30 to 39 in good health and CMV-seronegative.

The V call is TRBV7-6, the J call TRBJ1-4; TRBD1 matches 8 bases. CDR3 length equals 13 residues. Germline V CDR1 and CDR2: SGHVS, FNYEAQ. V lost 6 bases to trimming and J lost 8 bases; unmatched junction nucleotides: 5. CDR3 in amino acids: CASSSGQAEKLFF. In DNA, the CDR3 is TGTGCCAGCAGTTCGGGACAGGCCGAAAAACTGTTTTTT. Looking up the rest from reference TRBV7-6 and TRBJ1-4 gives the full variable domain: GAGVSQSPRYKVTKRGQDVALRCDPISGHVSLYWYRQALGQGPEFLTYFNYEAQQDKSGLPNDRFSAERPEGSISTLTIQRTEQRDSAMYRCASSSGQAEKLFFGSGTQLSVL.

V gene TRBV29-1 combines with J gene TRBJ2-7; 7 nucleotides agree with TRBD1. Germline V gene data show CDR1 as SQVTM and CDR2 as ANQGSEA. J gave up 5 bases and V 3 bases, and 4 bases lay outside the gene matches. This CDR3 is 12 amino acids long. This CDR3 reads CSVDKQGNEQYF. DNA for the CDR3: TGCAGCGTTGATAAACAGGGGAACGAGCAGTACTTC.

The chain joins TRBV7-9 to TRBJ2-3; D unclear. Germline V gene lookup returns CDR1 SEHNR and CDR2 FQNEAQ (reference sequence). V was shortened by 5 bases and J by 3 bases, with 3 bases between the two germline ends. The CDR3 runs 11 residues. The CDR3 reads CASSLTDTQYF. The CDR3 bases are TGTGCCAGCAGCCTTACAGATACGCAGTATTTT. The full variable domain, rest sourced from reference TRBV7-9 and TRBJ2-3, is DTGVSQNPRHKITKRGQNVTFRCDPISEHNRLYWYRQTLGQGPEFLTYFQNEAQLEKSRLLSDRFSAERPKGSFSTLEIQRTEQGDSAMYLCASSLTDTQYFGPGTRLTVL.

The V gene is TRBV5-1, the J gene TRBJ2-5; D is perhaps TRBD2 (6 bases). Per the germline V gene, CDR1 is SGHRS and CDR2 is YFSETQ. This CDR3 is built from 14 residues. The V end lost 5 bases, the J end lost 5 bases, and 16 bases lay between the germline ends. CDR3: CASRQTGGGETQYF. In nucleotides, the CDR3 is TGCGCCAGCAGGCAAACCGGGGGAGGCGAGACCCAGTACTTC.

This chain uses TRBV4-1 with TRBJ1-6; 7 bases are a match to TRBD1. Germline V gene data show CDR1 as MGHRA and CDR2 as YSYEKL. The CDR3 is 15 amino acids. The ends lost 3 bases at V and 4 bases at J; junction bases unmatched: 3. The chain's CDR3 is CASSHSGQYNSPLHF. CDR3 sequence (DNA): TGCGCCAGCAGCCACTCGGGACAGTATAATTCACCCCTCCACTTT.

The genes are TRBV11-3 and TRBJ1-6, with TRBD1 matching over 10 bases. V shed 5 bases and J 8 bases; nucleotides not matched to a gene: 6. Germline CDR1 is SGHNT and CDR2 is YENEEA. This CDR3 comprises 15 residues. CDR3 amino acids: CASSLRGTGDSPLHF. In nucleotides, the CDR3 is TGTGCCAGCAGCCTTAGGGGGACAGGGGATTCACCCCTCCACTTT.